The 23 T cell receptor beta chains presented below share a single source sample, sequenced in a study of shared clonotypes between healthy human individuals. Assay: immunoSEQ multiplex PCR; the TCRdb copy retains only in-frame clones and omits some. The sample includes approximately 980,000 clones, around three quarters seen only once; the top ten take approximately 1.5%. Sequencing was performed on memory CD4+ T cells sorted from blood. Documented subset: CD45RA-negative fraction. Source of these receptors: a man in his late teens or twenties in good health.

The chain is built from TRBV5-6 and TRBJ1-6; TRBD1 matches at 8 bases. V lost 5 bases, J lost 7 bases, and 5 bases stayed unmatched. Germline loops: CDR1 SGHDT, CDR2 YYEEEE. The CDR3 runs to 14 residues. The CDR3 DNA follows: TGTGCCAGCAGAGACAGGGGCTTCAATTCACCCCTCCACTTT. Translated: CASRDRGFNSPLHF.

V gene TRBV10-3 combines with J gene TRBJ2-5, with a weak D call TRBD1 (7 bases). V shed 8 bases and J shed 5 bases, with 18 bases lying between them. CDR3 length: 14 amino acids. From germline, CDR1 is ENHRY and CDR2 SYGVKD. DNA of the CDR3: TGTGCCATCGGGAAAGGGGGCGCGGGGGAGACCCAGTACTTC. This gives the protein CAIGKGGAGETQYF.

The chain joins TRBV6-1 to TRBJ1-5; 10 nucleotides agree with TRBD1. Germline values: CDR1 MNHNS, CDR2 SASEGT. V trimming: 4 bases; J trimming: 2 bases; junction bases outside the gene matches: 5. The CDR3 is 16 residues long. The DNA of the CDR3 is TGTGCCAGCAGTGTCACCGGGACAGGGGGCAATCAGCCCCAGCATTTT. It translates to CASSVTGTGGNQPQHF.

The chain employs TRBV6-6 and TRBJ1-1, with D perhaps TRBD1 (6 bases). CDR1 and CDR2 (germline): MNHNY, SVGAGI (reference sequence). The CDR3 extends over 15 amino acids. The V gene lost 2 bases and the J gene lost 3 bases, with 13 bases spanning the gap. CDR3 in DNA: TGTGCCAGCAGTTACGACGGGGGGCGGGACACTGAAGCTTTCTTT. Encoded protein: CASSYDGGRDTEAFF.

This rearrangement joins TRBV28 to TRBJ1-2, with a weak D call TRBD1 (6 bases). Per the germline V gene, CDR1 is MDHEN and CDR2 is SYDVKM. Trimming shortened V by 4 bases and J by 5 bases, and 14 bases separated the two germline ends. The CDR3 covers 14 residues. The CDR3 nucleotides read TGTGCCAGCAGTTCGGGTACAGGGAGGTATGGCTACACCTTC. It encodes CASSSGTGRYGYTF.

The chain carries TRBV4-1 and TRBJ2-7; 9 nucleotides line up with TRBD2. The V gene end was trimmed by 1 base and the J gene end by 2 bases; junction bases not matched to a gene: 9. This CDR3 contains 17 residues. The germline V gene has CDR1 MGHRA and CDR2 YSYEKL. The CDR3, as DNA: TGCGCCAGCAGCCAAGTCAGCGGGGGGACGCCGACCTACGAGCAGTACTTC. This codes for CASSQVSGGTPTYEQYF.

There are a few counts of this clone. The chain couples TRBV5-1 to TRBJ1-2, with D possibly matching TRBD1 (5 bases). CDR1 is SGHRS, CDR2 YFSETQ, per germline. This CDR3 is 15 amino acids long. V shed 4 bases and J shed 6 bases, with 19 bases lying between them. CDR3 nucleotide sequence: TGCGCCAGCAGCATCCGAGGGGCAACAGAGGATGGCTACACCTTC. Translated: CASSIRGATEDGYTF.

In regard to this clone: A far larger clone is off by one base, so a read error is likely. The V gene is TRBV27, the J gene TRBJ1-6; 7 bases fit TRBD1. The CDR3 is 14 amino acids. Trimming removed 6 bases from V and 4 bases from J; junction bases left unmatched: 3. Germline CDR1 MNHEY, CDR2 SMNVEV (reference sequence). CDR3 sequence reads: CASSAGQYNSPLHF. In nucleotides, the CDR3 is TGTGCCAGCAGCGCGGGACAGTATAATTCACCCCTCCACTTT.

The gene calls are TRBV5-1 and TRBJ2-7, with D possibly being TRBD2 (6 bases). Germline V gene lookup returns CDR1 SGHRS and CDR2 YFSETQ. V was cut by 2 bases and J by 3 bases, with 12 bases left in between. The CDR3 totals 14 residues. CDR3 protein: CASSLNGRNYEQYF. Written as DNA, the CDR3 is TGCGCCAGCAGCTTAAACGGGAGAAACTACGAGCAGTACTTC.

V usage is TRBV6-1 and J usage is TRBJ1-2; TRBD1 matches at 8 bases. The CDR3 extends over 13 amino acids. Germline loops: CDR1 MNHNS, CDR2 SASEGT. V was clipped by 11 bases and J by 3 bases; unmatched bases: 8. CDR3: CAFSRGQDYGYTF. Written as DNA, the CDR3 is TGTGCCTTCAGCAGGGGGCAGGACTATGGCTACACCTTC.

This clone was picked up a small number of times. Other DNA sequences in this specimen translate into the identical CDR3. The V call is TRBV18, the J call TRBJ2-5; 8 nucleotides agree with TRBD2. Germline trimming cut 6 bases from V and 3 bases from J; bases unmatched to any gene: 6. CDR3 length: 14 amino acids. Germline CDR1 is KGHSH and CDR2 is LQKENI. CDR3 in amino acids: CASSPTSGEETQYF. In DNA form, the CDR3 reads TGTGCCAGCTCCCCCACTAGCGGAGAAGAGACCCAGTACTTC.

This clone was seen more than once but under ten times. This chain links TRBV29-1 with TRBJ1-6, with D maybe TRBD1 (6 bases). This CDR3 contains 15 residues. CDR1 and CDR2 from the germline V gene are SQVTM and ANQGSEA. Trimming removed 6 bases from V and 0 bases from J, with 12 bases in between. The CDR3 coding sequence is TGCAGCGTCAGGACAGAAAGCTCCTATAATTCACCCCTCCACTTT. Translating it yields CSVRTESSYNSPLHF.

About this clone: The identical CDR3 is also encoded by other nucleotide sequences in the sample. This sequence joins TRBV2 and TRBJ2-7; D is uncertain. Trimming took off 5 bases at V and 0 bases at J, with 11 bases between the two ends. The length of the CDR3 is 14 residues. The V gene's germline CDR1 is SNHLY and CDR2 FYNNEI. CDR3 sequence: CASSSDRSSYEQYF. CDR3 nucleotide sequence: TGTGCCAGCAGTTCTGACCGGAGCTCCTACGAGCAGTACTTC. The whole variable domain, remainder taken from reference TRBV2 and TRBJ2-7, is EPEVTQTPSHQVTQMGQEVILRCVPISNHLYFYWYRQILGQKVEFLVSFYNNEISEKSEIFDDQFSVERPDGSNFTLKIRSTKLEDSAMYFCASSSDRSSYEQYFGPGTRLTVT.

The chain is built from TRBV9 and TRBJ1-6, with D perhaps matching TRBD1 (5 bases). Germline V CDR1 and CDR2: SGDLS, YYNGEE. This CDR3 region has 14 residues. Between the trimmed V and J ends, which lost 0 bases and 9 bases, there was a span of 10 bases. The CDR3 DNA reads TGTGCCAGCAGCGTAGGGGACCTAAGTTCACCCCTCCACTTT. It is translated as CASSVGDLSSPLHF.

The chain employs TRBV2 and TRBJ1-1; 7 bases are shared with TRBD1. CDR3 length: 13 residues. After removal of 6 bases from V and 6 bases from J, the junction contained 7 bases not matched to a gene. CDR1 and CDR2 (germline): SNHLY, FYNNEI. This CDR3 reads CASRDDRASEAFF. The CDR3 DNA reads TGTGCCAGCAGGGACGACAGGGCCTCTGAAGCTTTCTTT.

Note on this clone: Other DNA sequences in this sample translate to the same CDR3. The genes are TRBV27 and TRBJ2-7; D gene unclear. The CDR3 is made up of 15 amino acids. The ends were cut back, 5 bases at V and 0 bases at J, with 14 bases in the middle. From germline, CDR1 is MNHEY and CDR2 SMNVEV (reference sequence). The CDR3 is CASSRTAQSSYEQYF. The DNA for the CDR3 is TGTGCCAGCAGTCGCACGGCCCAGAGCTCCTACGAGCAGTACTTC.

Notes on this clone: Other DNA variants within this sample encode the same CDR3. The rearrangement links TRBV9 to TRBJ2-3, with no clear D. Trimming took 0 bases from V and 1 from J, leaving 3 bases between them. The CDR3 runs to 13 residues. Germline values: CDR1 SGDLS, CDR2 YYNGEE. The CDR3 loop reads CASSVEGTDTQYF. CDR3 sequence (DNA): TGTGCCAGCAGCGTAGAGGGCACAGATACGCAGTATTTT.

A note on this clone: Other DNA sequences of this sample code for an identical CDR3. The CDR3, as DNA: TGTGCCAGCAGCCCTCAGGGTAACACTGAAGCTTTCTTT. The encoded protein is CASSPQGNTEAFF. J is TRBJ1-1 and V is TRBV7-2; weak D call: TRBD1 (5 bases). The V end was cut by 5 bases, the J end by 2 bases, with 9 bases between. Germline CDR1 reads SGHTA; CDR2 reads FQGNSA. The CDR3 is made up of 13 amino acids.

Here the CDR3 reads CASSHPGQGIYQETQYF. CDR3 DNA: TGTGCCAGCAGCCATCCCGGACAGGGGATATACCAAGAGACCCAGTACTTC. The rearrangement joins TRBV14 to TRBJ2-5; 9 bases fit TRBD1. CDR3 size: 17 residues. CDR1 SGHDN and CDR2 FVKESK come from the germline V gene. Trimming cost V 3 bases and J 0 bases; bases outside gene matches: 8.

The J gene is TRBJ1-1, the V gene TRBV5-1; maybe TRBD1 (5 bases). The CDR3 consists of 15 residues. Between the trimmed V and J ends, which lost 3 bases and 3 bases, there was a span of 15 bases. Germline V gene data show CDR1 as SGHRS and CDR2 as YFSETQ. CDR3 in DNA: TGCGCCAGCAGCTCCGGGGGTCTAGCTGACACTGAAGCTTTCTTT. This encodes CASSSGGLADTEAFF.

The genes are TRBV14 and TRBJ2-3; D possibly matches TRBD1 or TRBD2 (5 bases each). The CDR3 consists of 14 residues. Trimming removed 8 bases from V and 5 bases from J, with 17 bases in between. Germline V gene data show CDR1 as SGHDN and CDR2 as FVKESK. Written as DNA, the CDR3 is TGTGCCAGCCAGGTGGGACCCGAGGGAGATACGCAGTATTTT. Translated, it gives CASQVGPEGDTQYF. Full variable domain (rest looked up from reference TRBV14 and TRBJ2-3): EAGVTQFPSHSVIEKGQTVTLRCDPISGHDNLYWYRRVMGKEIKFLLHFVKESKQDESGMPNNRFLAERTGGTYSTLKVQPAELEDSGVYFCASQVGPEGDTQYFGPGTRLTVL.

The chain has TRBV7-9 and TRBJ2-1; 12 positions match TRBD2. The germline CDR1 and CDR2 sequences are SEHNR and FQNEAQ (reference sequence). J gave up 7 bases and V 6 bases, and 13 bases lay outside the gene matches. The CDR3 has 17 amino acids. CDR3 loop: CASRTGARLAGENEQFF. The CDR3 bases are TGTGCCAGCAGGACAGGCGCCAGACTAGCGGGGGAGAATGAGCAGTTCTTC.

This clone was picked up a small number of times. The chain carries TRBV19 and TRBJ2-5, with 9 bases matching TRBD1. With 4 bases clipped from V and 6 bases from J, the junction kept 12 bases outside the gene matches. The CDR3 has 16 amino acids. Germline V gives CDR1 LNHDA, CDR2 SQIVND (reference sequence). The CDR3 sequence: CASSTLPGQGKKTQYF. The CDR3 region has the DNA TGTGCCAGTAGTACTCTACCGGGACAGGGTAAGAAGACCCAGTACTTC.